A selection of T cell receptor beta chains follows, all from one sample in a study of cytomegalovirus exposure and HLA in healthy donors. Assay: immunoSEQ multiplex PCR; the TCRdb copy retains only in-frame clones and omits some. This sample carries over 70,000 clones, 80% of them seen once, and the ten largest clones take 20% to 30%. Sequenced sample: PBMCs. These receptors all stem from a woman aged 45-59 years in good health and CMV-seropositive. The CDR3 runs from the conserved cysteine through the conserved F or W.

V	J	CDR3
TRBV19	TRBJ1-2	CASSWGLGYTF
TRBV29-1	TRBJ1-4	CSVEDLGTGTKKLFF
TRBV7-6	TRBJ2-7	CASSLRLAGNEQYF
TRBV7-2	TRBJ2-7	CASSFLAGGPYEQYF
TRBV10-1	TRBJ2-1	CASSEGDARRYNEQFF
TRBV5-4	TRBJ1-3	CASSSSTRTGGRDTIYF
TRBV18	TRBJ2-5	CASSPPGQGLSSQYF
TRBV6-1	TRBJ1-4	CASTNALFQYEKLFF
TRBV7-9	TRBJ1-6	CASSSQGADNSPLHF
TRBV20-1	TRBJ2-5	CSAQTRGTQYF
TRBV6-5	TRBJ2-3	CASSPRSAQYF
TRBV6-6	TRBJ1-6	CASSYTTVTYNSPLHF
TRBV30	TRBJ1-2	CAWDTGFGYTF
TRBV19	TRBJ2-2	CASSMGQGTGELFF
TRBV5-8	TRBJ2-7	CASRGGGSYEQYF
TRBV11-2	TRBJ2-5	CASNHGTGGETQYF
TRBV10-3	TRBJ1-6	CAISGQEGDSSPLHF
TRBV7-9	TRBJ2-1	CASPRETYNEQFF
TRBV9	TRBJ2-1	CASSVYEQFF
TRBV7-9	TRBJ2-7	CASTISGLTYEQYF
TRBV6-4	TRBJ2-1	CASSSGGSSYNEQFF
TRBV7-8	TRBJ1-5	CASSLRVRGQGNQPQHF
TRBV10-3	TRBJ2-3	CAIVDGITDTQYF
TRBV29-1	TRBJ1-1	CSVGGVNTEAFF
TRBV9	TRBJ2-1	CASSPTGTAYNEQFF
TRBV27	TRBJ2-1	CASSLYGGGVDEQFF
TRBV5-1	TRBJ2-3	CASSFQGLPADTQYF
TRBV5-1	TRBJ2-3	CASSFYNGDTQYF
TRBV18	TRBJ1-2	CASSRTGGEGYTF
TRBV6-5	TRBJ1-1	CASSFTGVNTEAFF
TRBV7-9	TRBJ1-2	CASSRLGRGDDYGYTF
TRBV19	TRBJ2-1	CASSIGARGSYNEQFF
TRBV5-1	TRBJ1-2	CASKRENGGNYGYTF
TRBV5-6	TRBJ1-1	CASSQLGQLNTEAFF
TRBV5-6	TRBJ2-5	CASSEGLAGAETQYF
TRBV7-9	TRBJ2-5	CSSSSGLAGGETQYF
TRBV7-9	TRBJ2-1	CSSSFGVNEQFF
TRBV5-1	TRBJ2-1	CASSYAGGGYEQFF
TRBV29-1	TRBJ2-7	CSASGFGGDEQYF
TRBV7-7	TRBJ2-1	CASSTGGLNEQFF
TRBV7-2	TRBJ1-2	CASSLVEAGGYTF
TRBV10-1	TRBJ1-1	CASSERQGRTEAFF
TRBV2	TRBJ1-5	CASSGGQGNNQPQHF
TRBV25-1	TRBJ2-3	CASSELDWVTDTQYF
TRBV9	TRBJ2-5	CASSLPMTSGPYEETQYF
TRBV30	TRBJ2-3	CAWSALPGLALSTDTQYF
TRBV6-5	TRBJ1-2	CASSYEGQGTYGYTF
TRBV11-2	TRBJ1-1	CASSFDTGVTEAFF
TRBV5-1	TRBJ2-3	CASSLGSRTDTQYF
TRBV19	TRBJ1-2	CASRQLGDRTNYGYTF
TRBV5-6	TRBJ2-7	CASSRQGASYEQYF
TRBV7-2	TRBJ2-1	CASSHRNPGLGGEFF